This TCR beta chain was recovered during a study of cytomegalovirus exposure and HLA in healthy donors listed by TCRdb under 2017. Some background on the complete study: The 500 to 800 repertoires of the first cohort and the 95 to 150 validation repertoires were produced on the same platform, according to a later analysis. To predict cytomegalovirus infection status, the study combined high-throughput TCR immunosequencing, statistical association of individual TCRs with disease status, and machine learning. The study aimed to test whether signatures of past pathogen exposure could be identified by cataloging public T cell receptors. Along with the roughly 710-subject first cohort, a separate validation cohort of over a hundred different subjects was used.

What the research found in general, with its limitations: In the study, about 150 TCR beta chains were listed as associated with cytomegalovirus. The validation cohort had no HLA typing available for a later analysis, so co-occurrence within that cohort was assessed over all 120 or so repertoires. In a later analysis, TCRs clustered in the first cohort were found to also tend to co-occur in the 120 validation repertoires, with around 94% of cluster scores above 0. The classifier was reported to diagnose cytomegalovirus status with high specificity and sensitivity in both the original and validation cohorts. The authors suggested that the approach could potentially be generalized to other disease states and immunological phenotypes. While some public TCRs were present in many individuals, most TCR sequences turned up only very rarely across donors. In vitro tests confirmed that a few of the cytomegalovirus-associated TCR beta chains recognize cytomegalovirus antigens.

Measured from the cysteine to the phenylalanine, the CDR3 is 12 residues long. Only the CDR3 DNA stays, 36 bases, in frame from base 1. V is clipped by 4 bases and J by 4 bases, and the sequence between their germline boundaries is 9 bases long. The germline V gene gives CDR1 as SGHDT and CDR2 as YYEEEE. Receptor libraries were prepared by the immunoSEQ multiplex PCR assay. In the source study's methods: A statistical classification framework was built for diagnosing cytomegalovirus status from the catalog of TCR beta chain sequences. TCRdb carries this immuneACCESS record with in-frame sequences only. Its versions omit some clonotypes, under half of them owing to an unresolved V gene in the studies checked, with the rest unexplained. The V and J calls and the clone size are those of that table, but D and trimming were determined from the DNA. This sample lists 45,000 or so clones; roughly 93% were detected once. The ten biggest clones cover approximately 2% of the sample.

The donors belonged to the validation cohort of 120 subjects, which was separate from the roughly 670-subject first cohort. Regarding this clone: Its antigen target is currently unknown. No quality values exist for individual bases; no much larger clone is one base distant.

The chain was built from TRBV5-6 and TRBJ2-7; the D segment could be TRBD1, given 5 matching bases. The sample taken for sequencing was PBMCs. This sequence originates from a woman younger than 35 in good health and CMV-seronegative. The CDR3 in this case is CASSLDKYEQYF. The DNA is TGTGCCAGCAGCCTGGACAAATACGAGCAGTACTTC.